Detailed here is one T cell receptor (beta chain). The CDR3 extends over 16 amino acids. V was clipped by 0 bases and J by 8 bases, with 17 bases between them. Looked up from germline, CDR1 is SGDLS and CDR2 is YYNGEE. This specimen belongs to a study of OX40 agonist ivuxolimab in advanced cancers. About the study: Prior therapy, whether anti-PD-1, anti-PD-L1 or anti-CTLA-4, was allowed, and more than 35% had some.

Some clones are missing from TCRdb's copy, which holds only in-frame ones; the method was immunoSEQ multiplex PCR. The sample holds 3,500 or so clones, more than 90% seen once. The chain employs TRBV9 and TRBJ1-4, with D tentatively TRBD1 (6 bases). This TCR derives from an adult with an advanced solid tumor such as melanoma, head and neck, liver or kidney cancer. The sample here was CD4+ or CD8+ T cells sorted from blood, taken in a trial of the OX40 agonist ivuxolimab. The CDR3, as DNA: TGTGCCAGCAGCGTAGGCGCCCGGGGGCAAAAAGAAAAACTGTTTTTT. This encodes CASSVGARGQKEKLFF.